The sequence of this TCR beta chain was determined in a study of T cell repertoires in cytomegalovirus infection. Whole-study context: It was the public TCR beta signatures that indicated both CMV infection and matching HLA type. Study findings and constraints: The ex vivo response was dominated by HLA-C-restricted CMV-specific TCR beta clonotypes.

Using its own MiXCR run on the reads, TCRdb lists one record per CDR3 protein. The table shows 180,000 or so distinct CDR3 sequences, with 17% occurring only once. The sample holds a few counts of this clonotype. Its antigen is not identified. J lost 0 bases, V lost 6 bases, and 13 bases had no gene match. Per germline, CDR1 SGHAT and CDR2 FQNNGV. This CDR3 spans 18 amino acids. The sample consisted of CD8+ T cells from PBMCs. The chain uses TRBV11-2 and TRBJ1-2, with 10 bases identical to TRBD1. This sequence originates from a human donor in good health (CMV status not recorded). Some clones in this sample may be carry-over from other donors' samples. The CDR3 loop is CASRPAQTGGRANYGYTF. The CDR3 nucleotides read TGTGCCAGCAGACCAGCTCAGACAGGGGGCCGCGCTAACTATGGCTACACCTTC.